This TCR beta chain was sequenced in a study of OX40 agonist ivuxolimab in advanced cancers. Study background: One patient with hepatocellular carcinoma and two with cutaneous melanoma, three in all, had partial responses.

The study's findings and limits: Among the lowest peripheral clonal expansion occurred in 0.1-3.0 mg/kg partial responders. CD4+ and CD8+ T cells in blood underwent clonal expansion by week 6 at 0.1 to 3.0 mg/kg.

V lost 4 bases and J lost 0, with 14 bases in between. The CDR3 length is 15 residues. Germline lookup yields CDR1 SGHKS and CDR2 YYEKEE (reference sequence). In regard to this clone: The antigen is not known.

Repertoires were generated with immunoSEQ multiplex PCR, while TCRdb's copy carries only in-frame clones and drops some. Seen here are about 61,000 clones, more than 70% observed once, and the top ten hold under 0.65%. Sequenced here: CD4+ or CD8+ T cells sorted from blood, sampled in a trial of the OX40 agonist ivuxolimab. V gene TRBV5-5 combines with J gene TRBJ2-7; the D gene is possibly TRBD2 (5 bases). The origin of this receptor is an adult with an advanced solid tumor such as melanoma, head and neck, liver or kidney cancer. CDR3 amino acids: CASSRVEGSSYEQYF. The CDR3 DNA reads TGTGCCAGCAGCCGCGTAGAGGGTTCCTCCTACGAGCAGTACTTC. The full variable domain, its missing parts supplied by reference TRBV5-5 and TRBJ2-7, is DAGVTQSPTHLIKTRGQQVTLRCSPISGHKSVSWYQQVLGQGPQFIFQYYEKEERGRGNFPDRFSARQFPNYSSELNVNALLLGDSALYLCASSRVEGSSYEQYFGPGTRLTVT.